The TCR beta chain under discussion was sequenced for a study of OX40 agonist ivuxolimab in advanced cancers. Study as a whole: The patients got ivuxolimab, which is an agonistic anti-OX40 (CD134) antibody. Participants, roughly 80% male, averaged roughly 60 years of age, ranging from 23 to 79. Dose-escalation patients had hepatocellular carcinoma, melanoma, renal cell or head and neck cancer. Prior anti-PD-1, anti-PD-L1 or anti-CTLA-4 therapy was allowed; more than 30% had some.

Looked up from germline, CDR1 is SNHLY and CDR2 is FYNNEI. V was pared by 6 bases and J by 3 bases, with 10 bases of the junction left unmatched. This CDR3 region has 16 residues. This clone was counted once. The table came from immunoSEQ multiplex PCR; TCRdb's copy has only in-frame clones and leaves some out. This table holds tens of thousands of clones, 80% to 90% found once. The genes are TRBV2 and TRBJ1-4; 7 nucleotides line up with TRBD1. The receptor comes from an adult with an advanced solid tumor such as melanoma, head and neck, liver or kidney cancer. Sequenced here: CD4+ or CD8+ T cells sorted from blood, sampled in a trial of the OX40 agonist ivuxolimab. The CDR3 DNA reads TGTGCCAGCAGCGTTCACAGGGGCCAATCTAATGAAAAACTGTTTTTT. Protein: CASSVHRGQSNEKLFF.